Listed below are T cell receptor beta chains from one sample, sequenced in a study of T cell repertoires in cytomegalovirus infection. What these receptors recognize is not known. Each CDR3 protein is one row after TCRdb ran MiXCR on the reads. The repertoire holds around 750,000 distinct CDR3 sequences, with approximately 29% as singletons. This material consisted of cultured CD8+ T cells from PBMCs, taken from culture after CMV antigen stimulation. All receptors derive from a human donor in good health (CMV status not recorded). Some clones in this sample may be carry-over from other donors' samples. The CDR3 runs from the conserved cysteine through the conserved F or W. Fields, in order: D gene, V gene, clone size, J gene, CDR3 protein, CDR3 DNA. A D gene is named only where the DNA matches it firmly. Clone size is stated in some rows and not others, as once, few, many or a class when expanded.

NA	TRBV7-3	few	TRBJ1-5	CASSLIPGRGSNQPQHF	TGTGCCAGCAGCTTAATTCCTGGCAGGGGAAGCAATCAGCCCCAGCATTTT
NA	TRBV2	NA	TRBJ2-1	CASSVGRAASYNEQFF	TGTGCCAGCAGTGTGGGCCGGGCGGCCTCCTACAATGAGCAGTTCTTC
NA	TRBV14	few	TRBJ2-1	CASSQGFRTRPNDNEQFF	TGTGCCAGCAGCCAAGGCTTTAGGACGAGACCTAATGACAATGAGCAGTTCTTC
NA	TRBV7-6	NA	TRBJ1-5	CASSAERGDQPQHF	TGTGCCAGCAGCGCCGAGCGGGGGGATCAGCCCCAGCATTTT
TRBD1	TRBV7-6	many	TRBJ2-7	CASRYGQGAYEQYF	TGTGCCAGCAGATATGGACAGGGAGCCTACGAGCAGTACTTC
NA	TRBV10-1	NA	TRBJ1-3	CASSRDSSSGNTIYF	TGCGCCAGCAGTCGGGACTCGAGCTCTGGAAACACCATATATTTT
TRBD2	TRBV7-9	NA	TRBJ2-2	CASSLVGLAGVDTGELFF	TGTGCCAGCAGCCTCGTGGGACTAGCGGGTGTCGACACCGGGGAGCTGTTTTTT
NA	TRBV2	NA	TRBJ2-5	CASRMPGTQETQYF	TGTGCCAGCCGGATGCCCGGGACCCAAGAGACCCAGTACTTC
NA	TRBV6-1	many	TRBJ1-1	CASSTHPGRPNTEAFF	TGTGCCAGCAGTACCCACCCGGGACGGCCGAACACTGAAGCTTTCTTT
NA	TRBV6-1	NA	TRBJ2-5	CASSEGYQETQYF	TGTGCCAGCAGTGAAGGGTACCAAGAGACCCAGTACTTC
NA	TRBV6-1	few	TRBJ1-1	CASSAGGWGTEAFF	TGTGCCAGCAGCGCCGGGGGCTGGGGCACTGAAGCTTTCTTT
NA	TRBV12-3/TRBV12-4	few	TRBJ1-2	CASRLGGGYTF	TGTGCCAGCCGCCTTGGGGGGGGCTACACCTTC
NA	TRBV27	NA	TRBJ1-1	CASYTWGTEAFF	TGTGCCAGCTATACATGGGGGACTGAAGCTTTCTTT
TRBD2	TRBV19	NA	TRBJ2-1	CASSRPAVAGPTREQFF	TGTGCCAGTAGCCGACCCGCAGTAGCGGGACCTACTCGGGAGCAGTTCTTC
NA	TRBV7-9	few	TRBJ2-3	CASSPTEGRASDTQYF	TGTGCCAGCAGTCCTACGGAGGGCAGGGCTTCAGATACGCAGTATTTT
NA	TRBV20-1	NA	TRBJ2-1	CSARDPGDPLYNEQFF	TGCAGTGCTAGAGATCCGGGGGACCCTCTTTACAATGAGCAGTTCTTC
NA	TRBV5-6	few	TRBJ1-2	CASSLGEPLFF	TGTGCCAGCAGCTTGGGAGAGCCTCTGTTCTTC
NA	TRBV19	few	TRBJ1-1	CASILDRRYTEAFF	TGTGCCAGTATTTTAGACAGGAGATACACTGAAGCTTTCTTT
NA	TRBV6-2/TRBV6-3	few	TRBJ1-1	CASSFGSMNTEAFF	TGTGCCAGCAGTTTCGGCTCCATGAACACTGAAGCTTTCTTT
TRBD2	TRBV19	NA	TRBJ2-3	CASSIAWTSGSTDTQYF	TGTGCCAGTAGTATAGCCTGGACTAGCGGGAGCACAGATACGCAGTATTTT
TRBD1	TRBV2	few	TRBJ2-2	CGQGGYTGELFF	TGTGGACAGGGGGGCTACACCGGGGAGCTGTTTTTT
NA	TRBV4-3	few	TRBJ1-1	CASSQDARNTEAFF	TGCGCCAGCAGCCAAGATGCCCGGAACACTGAAGCTTTCTTT
NA	TRBV2	NA	TRBJ1-1	CASRKAYTEAFF	TGTGCCAGCCGTAAGGCGTACACTGAAGCTTTCTTT
NA	TRBV27	few	TRBJ2-1	CASSLSRGTYNEQFF	TGTGCCAGCAGTTTATCTCGGGGGACCTACAATGAGCAGTTCTTC
NA	TRBV24-1	NA	TRBJ2-3	CATSDGLLDTQYF	TGTGCCACCAGTGATGGACTCCTAGATACGCAGTATTTT
NA	TRBV14	NA	TRBJ1-3	CASSQPPEGNTIYF	TGTGCCAGCAGCCAGCCCCCCGAGGGAAACACCATATATTTT
NA	TRBV7-6	many	TRBJ1-1	CASSLGEGTLVAFF	TGTGCCAGCAGCTTGGGGGAAGGGACCCTGGTAGCTTTCTTT
NA	TRBV6-1	few	TRBJ2-7	CASTPSSFDTTYEQYF	TGTGCCAGCACTCCAAGTTCCTTTGACACCACCTACGAGCAGTACTTC
NA	TRBV12-3/TRBV12-4	few	TRBJ1-2	CASSLGDSRAPTF	TGTGCCAGCAGTTTGGGAGACAGCCGAGCCCCCACCTTC
NA	TRBV15	NA	TRBJ2-7	CATSTTGTYEQYF	TGTGCCACCAGCACCACAGGTACCTACGAGCAGTACTTC
NA	TRBV19	NA	TRBJ1-1	CASGQFEAFF	TGTGCCAGCGGACAGTTTGAAGCTTTCTTT
NA	TRBV6-5	NA	TRBJ2-1	CASSYSLRGSSYNEQFF	TGTGCCAGCAGTTACTCTTTGAGGGGTTCCTCCTACAATGAGCAGTTCTTC
NA	TRBV20-1	few	TRBJ2-1	CSARPGSYNEQFF	TGCAGTGCTAGGCCGGGCTCCTACAATGAGCAGTTCTTC
TRBD2	TRBV7-6	NA	TRBJ2-1	CVSSLPAGRAYNEQFF	TGTGTCAGCAGCTTACCAGCGGGGAGGGCCTACAATGAGCAGTTCTTC
TRBD2	TRBV7-2	many	TRBJ2-3	CASSFRPGLAGLIDTQYF	TGTGCCAGCAGCTTCCGTCCGGGACTAGCCGGGTTGATAGATACGCAGTATTTT
NA	TRBV6-2/TRBV6-3	NA	TRBJ1-5	CASNPTVGAKEPQHF	TGTGCCAGCAATCCAACTGTGGGGGCGAAAGAGCCCCAGCATTTT
NA	TRBV4-1	few	TRBJ2-1	CASSQGGLGTQDNNEQFF	TGCGCCAGCAGCCAAGGGGGCCTAGGGACCCAAGATAACAATGAGCAGTTCTTC
TRBD1	TRBV6-1	few	TRBJ2-7	CASSDLPLDRDGSYEQYF	TGTGCCAGCAGTGACCTCCCTCTCGACAGGGATGGATCCTACGAGCAGTACTTC
NA	TRBV6-1	NA	TRBJ2-2	CASSETGRGVYTGELFF	TGTGCCAGCAGTGAAACTGGAAGGGGGGTCTACACCGGGGAGCTGTTTTTT
TRBD2	TRBV7-2	many	TRBJ2-5	CASSIRAGGPQETQYF	TGTGCCAGCAGCATCCGAGCGGGGGGACCCCAAGAGACCCAGTACTTC
NA	TRBV27	NA	TRBJ2-5	CASSLGGDLKYQETQYF	TGTGCCAGCAGTTTAGGGGGAGATCTAAAGTACCAAGAGACCCAGTACTTC